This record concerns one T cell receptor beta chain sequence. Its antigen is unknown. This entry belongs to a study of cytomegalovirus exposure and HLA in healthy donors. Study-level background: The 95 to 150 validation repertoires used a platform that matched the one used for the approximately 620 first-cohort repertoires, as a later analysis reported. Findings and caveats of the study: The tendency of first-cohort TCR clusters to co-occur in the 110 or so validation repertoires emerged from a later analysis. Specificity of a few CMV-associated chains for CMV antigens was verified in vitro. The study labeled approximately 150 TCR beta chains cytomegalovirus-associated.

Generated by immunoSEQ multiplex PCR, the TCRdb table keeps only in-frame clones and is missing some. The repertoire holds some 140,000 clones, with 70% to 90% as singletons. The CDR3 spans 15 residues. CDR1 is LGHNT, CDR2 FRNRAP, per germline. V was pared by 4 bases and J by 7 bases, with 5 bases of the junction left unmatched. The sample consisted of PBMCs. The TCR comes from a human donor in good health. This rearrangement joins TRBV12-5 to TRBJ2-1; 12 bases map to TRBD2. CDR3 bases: TGTGCTAGTGGTTCGACTAGCGGGGGAAAGAATGAGCAGTTCTTC. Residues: CASGSTSGGKNEQFF.